These 5 T cell receptor beta chains share one sample of origin, sequenced in a study of cytomegalovirus exposure and HLA in healthy donors. PCR was performed using 60 Vbeta and 13 Jbeta primers. Here immunoSEQ multiplex PCR was the method, and the copy in TCRdb shows in-frame clones only, minus some. The sample includes approximately 190,000 clones, approximately 84% of them seen just once. Sample: PBMCs. These receptors all stem from a boy aged 5-17 years in good health and CMV-seronegative.

CDR3 DNA sequence: TGTGCCACCAGCACCGACAGGGCAAATGAGCAGTTCTTC. Translated: CATSTDRANEQFF. The J gene is TRBJ2-1, the V gene TRBV15; 7 nucleotides agree with TRBD1. The CDR3 covers 13 residues. V dropped 4 bases and J dropped 7; count of bases not matched to a gene: 4. The V gene's germline CDR1 is LNHNV and CDR2 YYDKDF (reference sequence).

This clone was picked up a small number of times. This chain uses TRBV15 with TRBJ2-5; 8 nucleotides line up with TRBD2. J gave up 5 bases and V 0 bases, and 5 bases lay outside the gene matches. CDR1 and CDR2 (germline): LNHNV, YYDKDF (reference sequence). This CDR3 is built from 15 residues. CDR3: CATSRDVAGSETQYF. The CDR3 DNA is TGTGCCACCAGCAGAGATGTAGCGGGGTCTGAGACCCAGTACTTC.

CDR3 DNA sequence: TGTGCCAGCAGTAGACTAGCGGGAGTCCTCGGGGAGCTGTTTTTT. Translating gives CASSRLAGVLGELFF. The V gene is TRBV7-9, the J gene TRBJ2-2, with TRBD2 matching over 12 bases. CDR3 length equals 15 residues. With 6 bases clipped from V and 7 bases from J, the junction kept 6 bases outside the gene matches. The germline V gene has CDR1 SEHNR and CDR2 FQNEAQ (reference sequence).

The chain is built from TRBV7-9 and TRBJ1-6; D is possibly TRBD1 (5 bases). CDR3 length: 15 amino acids. The germline V gene has CDR1 SEHNR and CDR2 FQNEAQ (reference sequence). Trimming left V 5 bases short and J 8 bases short, with 16 bases between. In DNA, the CDR3 is TGTGCCAGCAGCATGACAGCGGGGCTAGATTCACCCCTCCACTTT. It is translated as CASSMTAGLDSPLHF.

The chain uses TRBV7-3 and TRBJ1-3; no definite D call. The germline CDR1 and CDR2 sequences are SGHTA and FQGTGA. CDR3 length: 13 amino acids. V was pared by 5 bases and J by 8 bases, with 13 bases between. CDR3 residues: CASSLRRGHTIYF. The CDR3 DNA reads as TGTGCCAGCAGCCTCCGACGGGGTCACACCATATATTTT.